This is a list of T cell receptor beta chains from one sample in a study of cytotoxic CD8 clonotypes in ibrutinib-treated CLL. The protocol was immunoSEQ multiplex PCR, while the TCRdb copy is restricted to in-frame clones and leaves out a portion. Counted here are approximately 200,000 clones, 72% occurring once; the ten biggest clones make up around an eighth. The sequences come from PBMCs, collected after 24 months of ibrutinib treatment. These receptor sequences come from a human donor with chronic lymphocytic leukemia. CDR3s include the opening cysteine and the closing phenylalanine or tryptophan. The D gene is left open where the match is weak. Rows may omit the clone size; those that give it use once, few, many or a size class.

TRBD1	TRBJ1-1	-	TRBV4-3	TGCGCCAGCAGCCCCCAGACAGGGTGGAGTGAAGCTTTCTTT	CASSPQTGWSEAFF
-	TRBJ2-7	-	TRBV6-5	TGTGCCAGCAGTTATGGGACGGATCCCTACGAGCAGTACTTC	CASSYGTDPYEQYF
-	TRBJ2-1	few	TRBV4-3	TGCGCCAGCAGCCAGGGGGACTCCTACAATGAGCAGTTCTTC	CASSQGDSYNEQFF
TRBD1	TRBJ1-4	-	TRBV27	TGTGCCAGCAGTTTACAGACAGGGAATGAAAAACTGTTTTTT	CASSLQTGNEKLFF
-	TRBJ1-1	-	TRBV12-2	TGTGCAAGTCGCTTACCCCAGGGGGGGACTGAAGCTTTCTTT	CASRLPQGGTEAFF
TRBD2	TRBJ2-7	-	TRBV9	TGTGCCAGCAGCGTCCGGGACTACGACTACGAGCAGTACTTC	CASSVRDYDYEQYF
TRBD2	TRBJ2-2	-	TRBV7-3	TGTGCCAGCAGCAATCTAGCGGGAGAGTTAGCCGGGGAGCTGTTTTTT	CASSNLAGELAGELFF
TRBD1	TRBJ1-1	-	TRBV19	TGTGCCAGTCGATACCGACAGGGGTACACTGAAGCTTTCTTT	CASRYRQGYTEAFF
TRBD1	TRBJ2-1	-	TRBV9	TGTGCCAGCACCTCCGGACAGGGAAAGGACAATGAGCAGTTCTTC	CASTSGQGKDNEQFF
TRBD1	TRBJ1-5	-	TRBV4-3	TGCGCCAGCAGCCAAGGCCATACAGGGGGCAATCAGCCCCAGCATTTT	CASSQGHTGGNQPQHF
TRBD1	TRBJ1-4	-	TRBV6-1	TGTGCCAGCAGTCGAGACAGGGAAATTAATGAAAAACTGTTTTTT	CASSRDREINEKLFF
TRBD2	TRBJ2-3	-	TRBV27	TGTGCCAGCAGTCCCAGGACTAGCGGATTCACAGATACGCAGTATTTT	CASSPRTSGFTDTQYF
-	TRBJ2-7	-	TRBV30	TGTGCCTGGAGTTCAGGGTTGGGTGTCGAGCAGTACTTC	CAWSSGLGVEQYF
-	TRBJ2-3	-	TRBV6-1	TGTGCCAGCAGTGAAAGGTCACCGAGCACAGATACGCAGTATTTT	CASSERSPSTDTQYF
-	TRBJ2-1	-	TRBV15	TGTGCCACCAGCAGTAGCGGTGAGCAGTTCTTC	CATSSSGEQFF
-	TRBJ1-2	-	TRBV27	TGTGCCAGCAGTCCCACAGGGCAAGCCTATGGCTACACCTTC	CASSPTGQAYGYTF
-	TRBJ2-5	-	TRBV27	TGTGCCAGCAGTTTATACGGGAGTCAAGAGACCCAGTACTTC	CASSLYGSQETQYF
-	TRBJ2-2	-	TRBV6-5	TGTGCCAGCAGCCTTGGACGCCCCGGGGAGCTGTTTTTT	CASSLGRPGELFF
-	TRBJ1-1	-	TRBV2	TGTGCCAGCCGCCAGGGGAACACTGAAGCTTTCTTT	CASRQGNTEAFF
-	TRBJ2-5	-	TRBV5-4	TGTGCCAGCAGCGGCCGGGACACCTTCTCGGCCCAGTACTTC	CASSGRDTFSAQYF
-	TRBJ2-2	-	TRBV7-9	TGTGCCAGCAGCTTAAGGCCCGCTGCGCAGTCGAACACCGGGGAGCTGTTTTTT	CASSLRPAAQSNTGELFF
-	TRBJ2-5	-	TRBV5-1	TGCGCCAGCAGCTTGAGTCAGGGCCAAGAGACCCAGTACTTC	CASSLSQGQETQYF
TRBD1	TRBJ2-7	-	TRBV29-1	TGCAGCGTTCGGGACAGGACCTACGAGCAGTACTTC	CSVRDRTYEQYF
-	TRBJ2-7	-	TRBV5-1	TGCGCCAGCAGCCCGGAGTCGCCGGTATACTACGAGCAGTACTTC	CASSPESPVYYEQYF
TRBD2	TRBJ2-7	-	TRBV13	TGTGCCAGCAGCTTAACCCGGACTAGCGGGACCCTCTACGAGCAGTACTTC	CASSLTRTSGTLYEQYF
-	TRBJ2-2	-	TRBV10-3	TGTGCCTTTGGGGATCCCGGGGAGCTGTTTTTT	CAFGDPGELFF
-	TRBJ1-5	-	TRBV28	TGTGCCAGCAGTTCCCCCGGACAGCATAGCAATCAGCCCCAGCATTTT	CASSSPGQHSNQPQHF
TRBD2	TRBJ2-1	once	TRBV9	TGTGCCAGCAGCGTCTCCGGGACTAGCTTCTCCAATGAGCAGTTCTTC	CASSVSGTSFSNEQFF
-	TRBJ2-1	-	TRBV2	TGTGCCAGCAGTGAACGTCGGACAGAATACAATGAGCAGTTCTTC	CASSERRTEYNEQFF
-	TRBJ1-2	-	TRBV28	TGTGCCAGCAGTTTCCCTGACGGGACTAACTATGGCTACACCTTC	CASSFPDGTNYGYTF
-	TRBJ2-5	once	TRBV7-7	TGTGCTAGCAGCTTAAACACGTACCAAGAGACCCAGTACTTC	CASSLNTYQETQYF
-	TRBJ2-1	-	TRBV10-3	TGTGCCATCAGTGGGCAAAGTTTTGATGAGCAGTTCTTC	CAISGQSFDEQFF
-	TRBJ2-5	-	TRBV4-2	TGTGCCAGCAGCCAAGATTCAAGCGGCGTAGGGAGTAGGAACTTC	CASSQDSSGVGSRNF
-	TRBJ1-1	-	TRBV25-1	TGTGCCAGCAGCGGTAGGGGGGGACACACTGAAGCTTTCTTT	CASSGRGGHTEAFF
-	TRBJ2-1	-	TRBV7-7	TGTGCTAGCAGCTTAGAGGCGGGAACTACTTATGAGCAGTTCTTC	CASSLEAGTTYEQFF
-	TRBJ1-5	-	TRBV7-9	TGTGCCAGCAGCTTAGGACAACCTAATCAGCCCCAGCATTTT	CASSLGQPNQPQHF
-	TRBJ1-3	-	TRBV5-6	TGTGCCAGCAGCTTGGCCTCGGGGGCCGGAAACACCATATATTTT	CASSLASGAGNTIYF
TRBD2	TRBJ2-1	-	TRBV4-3	TGCGCCAGCAGCCAAGGGTCGGCTAGCGGGGGCCATTCCGAGCAGTTCTTC	CASSQGSASGGHSEQFF
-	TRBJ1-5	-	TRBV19	TGTGCCAGTAGTATACAGGGAAGCAATCAGCCCCAGCATTTT	CASSIQGSNQPQHF